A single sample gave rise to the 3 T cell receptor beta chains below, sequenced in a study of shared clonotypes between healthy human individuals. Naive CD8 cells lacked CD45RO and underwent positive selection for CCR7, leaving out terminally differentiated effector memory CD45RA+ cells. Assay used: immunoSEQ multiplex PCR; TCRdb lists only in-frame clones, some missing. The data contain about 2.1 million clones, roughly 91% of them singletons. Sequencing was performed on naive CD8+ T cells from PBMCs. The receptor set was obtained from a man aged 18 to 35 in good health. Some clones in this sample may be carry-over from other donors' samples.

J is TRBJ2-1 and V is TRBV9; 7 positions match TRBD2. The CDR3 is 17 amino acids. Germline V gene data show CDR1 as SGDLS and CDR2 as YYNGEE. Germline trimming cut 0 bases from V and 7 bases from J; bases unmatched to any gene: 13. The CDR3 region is CASSVGVTSLAVNEQFF. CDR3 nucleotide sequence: TGTGCCAGCAGCGTAGGGGTTACGTCGCTAGCGGTTAATGAGCAGTTCTTC.

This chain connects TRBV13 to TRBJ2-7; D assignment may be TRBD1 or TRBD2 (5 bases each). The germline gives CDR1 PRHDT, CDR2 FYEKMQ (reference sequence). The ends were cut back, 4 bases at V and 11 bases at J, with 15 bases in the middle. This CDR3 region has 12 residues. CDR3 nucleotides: TGTGCCAGCAGCTCTCGGGGACGAGGGAAGTACTTC. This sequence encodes CASSSRGRGKYF.

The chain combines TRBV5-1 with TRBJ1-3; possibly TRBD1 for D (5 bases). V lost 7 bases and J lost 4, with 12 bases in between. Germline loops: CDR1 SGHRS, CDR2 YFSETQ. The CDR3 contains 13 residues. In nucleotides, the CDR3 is TGCGCCAGCCAGGGTTATTGGGGAAACACCATATATTTT. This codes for CASQGYWGNTIYF.